Below are 15 T cell receptor beta chains sequenced from a single sample in a study of blood T cell repertoires in COVID-19. Sequencing was performed with immunoSEQ multiplex PCR; in TCRdb, only in-frame clones are kept and a portion is missing. The sample consists of more than 15,000 clones, 85% to 90% of them appearing once. The sequenced sample was peripheral blood. The receptors here all came from an elderly woman with COVID-19, enrolled during active disease.

J is TRBJ1-5 and V is TRBV9; 7 nucleotides line up with TRBD1. Trimming at V came to 3 bases and at J to 5 bases, leaving 2 bases not matched to a gene. The germline gives CDR1 SGDLS, CDR2 YYNGEE. CDR3 length equals 13 residues. The CDR3 loop is CASSAQGDQPQHF. As DNA, the CDR3 is TGTGCCAGCAGCGCCCAGGGGGATCAGCCCCAGCATTTT.

The gene calls are TRBV6-5 and TRBJ1-2, with 9 bases that match TRBD1. CDR1 is MNHEY, CDR2 SVGAGI, per germline. The CDR3 totals 15 residues. The V segment lost 6 bases and the J segment 4 bases; nucleotides outside the gene matches: 9. The chain's CDR3 is CASRRDRESFYGYTF. The CDR3 coding sequence is TGTGCCAGCAGGCGGGACAGGGAATCCTTCTATGGCTACACCTTC.

This clone was detected once. The chain employs TRBV14 and TRBJ2-3; D unresolved. This CDR3 has 16 residues. V lost 4 bases, J lost 0 bases, and 14 bases lay in between. Germline CDR1 SGHDN, CDR2 FVKESK. The CDR3 DNA sequence: TGTGCCAGCAGCCCCCGGGTTTTGTCTAGCACAGATACGCAGTATTTT. It codes for CASSPRVLSSTDTQYF.

The V call is TRBV19, the J call TRBJ2-3; 9 bases line up with TRBD1. Germline trimming cut 10 bases from V and 3 bases from J; bases unmatched to any gene: 8. The CDR3 extends over 14 amino acids. CDR1 is LNHDA, CDR2 SQIVND, per germline (reference sequence). Here the CDR3 DNA reads TGTGCCATCGGACAGGGGAGTCGGACAGATACGCAGTATTTT. It is translated as CAIGQGSRTDTQYF.

V is TRBV28 and J is TRBJ1-2, with D unresolved. CDR1 MDHEN and CDR2 SYDVKM come from the germline V gene. V was shortened by 6 bases and J by 0 bases, with 11 bases between the two germline ends. There are 14 residues in the CDR3. The CDR3 protein is CASSVIGTNYGYTF. CDR3 in DNA: TGTGCCAGCAGCGTAATCGGGACTAACTATGGCTACACCTTC.

The V call is TRBV6-2 or TRBV6-3, the J call TRBJ2-1, with 11 bases that match TRBD2. Germline V gives CDR1 MNHEY, CDR2 SVGEGT. The CDR3 sequence is 16 residues long. V shed 5 bases and J 0 bases; nucleotides not matched to a gene: 3. The CDR3 coding sequence is TGTGCCAGCAGTGTAGCGGGGGGGAGCTCCTACAATGAGCAGTTCTTC. It encodes CASSVAGGSSYNEQFF.

V and J are TRBV5-4 and TRBJ1-3; TRBD1 agrees at 7 bases. The ends lost 1 base at V and 0 bases at J; junction bases unmatched: 4. Germline V gene data show CDR1 as SGHNT and CDR2 as YYREEE (reference sequence). This CDR3 is built from 16 residues. This CDR3 is CASSLPGTVSGNTIYF. The CDR3 DNA reads TGTGCCAGCAGCTTGCCGGGGACAGTCTCTGGAAACACCATATATTTT.

This clone was seen a handful of times. V gene TRBV4-1 combines with J gene TRBJ2-6; TRBD2 matches 7 bases. CDR3 length: 15 residues. After removal of 8 bases from V and 1 base from J, the junction contained 5 bases not matched to a gene. CDR1 MGHRA and CDR2 YSYEKL come from the germline V gene. CDR3 residues: CASGRASSGANVLTF. Written as DNA, the CDR3 is TGCGCCAGCGGGAGGGCCTCGTCTGGGGCCAACGTCCTGACTTTC.

This clone was observed a few times. CDR3 sequence reads: CATSDEAGDYNEQFF. The CDR3 DNA reads as TGTGCCACCAGTGACGAAGCGGGGGATTACAATGAGCAGTTCTTC. The chain uses TRBV24-1 and TRBJ2-1; 8 nucleotides match TRBD2. With V trimmed by 4 bases and J by 4 bases, 5 bases remained unmatched. This CDR3 is built from 15 residues. CDR1 is KGHDR, CDR2 SFDVKD, per germline.

The V call is TRBV19, the J call TRBJ1-1, with D possibly TRBD1 on 5 matching bases. The germline CDR1 and CDR2 sequences are LNHDA and SQIVND (reference sequence). The CDR3 is 15 amino acids. The V gene lost 6 bases and the J gene lost 1 base, with 15 bases spanning the gap. The CDR3 reads CASRIVGASNTEAFF. The DNA for the CDR3 is TGTGCCAGTAGGATCGTAGGGGCCTCGAACACTGAAGCTTTCTTT.

The chain uses TRBV2 and TRBJ1-2; no clear D. With 5 bases removed from V and 0 bases from J, the gap between germline ends came to 13 bases. The CDR3 is made up of 15 amino acids. Germline V gene data show CDR1 as SNHLY and CDR2 as FYNNEI. The CDR3, as DNA: TGTGCCAGCAGTCATCCAGGAGGGACTAACTATGGCTACACCTTC. Its protein is CASSHPGGTNYGYTF.

The CDR3 bases are TGTGCCACCAGCAGAGAGGTCGCCATTAGACTAGCGGGAGGGTCTTACAATGAGCAGTTCTTC. The encoded protein is CATSREVAIRLAGGSYNEQFF. The chain has TRBV15 and TRBJ2-1; 14 positions match TRBD2. The V gene end was trimmed by 0 bases and the J gene end by 4 bases; junction bases not matched to a gene: 14. This CDR3 spans 21 amino acids. CDR1 and CDR2 (germline): LNHNV, YYDKDF (reference sequence).

This rearrangement joins TRBV7-2 to TRBJ2-7; 7 bases fit TRBD2. Unmatched junction bases numbered 8, after V lost 2 bases and J lost 7 bases. Germline CDR1 reads SGHTA; CDR2 reads FQGNSA. CDR3 length: 14 residues. The CDR3 is CASSLRPQGGEQYF. As DNA, the CDR3 is TGTGCCAGCAGCTTACGGCCTCAGGGAGGGGAGCAGTACTTC.

The rearrangement links TRBV5-6 to TRBJ2-2; D possibly corresponds to TRBD1 (5 bases). This CDR3 has 16 residues. Germline CDR1 reads SGHDT; CDR2 reads YYEEEE. V was clipped by 1 base and J by 2 bases, with 12 bases between them. CDR3 in amino acids: CASSLYVTENTGELFF. The CDR3 DNA is TGTGCCAGCAGCTTGTATGTGACAGAAAACACCGGGGAGCTGTTTTTT.

The CDR3 nucleotides are TGTGCCAGCAGCAAAACCGCCGGGGGGGCAATCTACGAGCAGTACTTC. Translation: CASSKTAGGAIYEQYF. This chain joins TRBV21-1 and TRBJ2-7; the table calls TRBD2, which could not be checked here. TRBV21-1 is deemed a pseudogene. The CDR3 is 16 residues long.